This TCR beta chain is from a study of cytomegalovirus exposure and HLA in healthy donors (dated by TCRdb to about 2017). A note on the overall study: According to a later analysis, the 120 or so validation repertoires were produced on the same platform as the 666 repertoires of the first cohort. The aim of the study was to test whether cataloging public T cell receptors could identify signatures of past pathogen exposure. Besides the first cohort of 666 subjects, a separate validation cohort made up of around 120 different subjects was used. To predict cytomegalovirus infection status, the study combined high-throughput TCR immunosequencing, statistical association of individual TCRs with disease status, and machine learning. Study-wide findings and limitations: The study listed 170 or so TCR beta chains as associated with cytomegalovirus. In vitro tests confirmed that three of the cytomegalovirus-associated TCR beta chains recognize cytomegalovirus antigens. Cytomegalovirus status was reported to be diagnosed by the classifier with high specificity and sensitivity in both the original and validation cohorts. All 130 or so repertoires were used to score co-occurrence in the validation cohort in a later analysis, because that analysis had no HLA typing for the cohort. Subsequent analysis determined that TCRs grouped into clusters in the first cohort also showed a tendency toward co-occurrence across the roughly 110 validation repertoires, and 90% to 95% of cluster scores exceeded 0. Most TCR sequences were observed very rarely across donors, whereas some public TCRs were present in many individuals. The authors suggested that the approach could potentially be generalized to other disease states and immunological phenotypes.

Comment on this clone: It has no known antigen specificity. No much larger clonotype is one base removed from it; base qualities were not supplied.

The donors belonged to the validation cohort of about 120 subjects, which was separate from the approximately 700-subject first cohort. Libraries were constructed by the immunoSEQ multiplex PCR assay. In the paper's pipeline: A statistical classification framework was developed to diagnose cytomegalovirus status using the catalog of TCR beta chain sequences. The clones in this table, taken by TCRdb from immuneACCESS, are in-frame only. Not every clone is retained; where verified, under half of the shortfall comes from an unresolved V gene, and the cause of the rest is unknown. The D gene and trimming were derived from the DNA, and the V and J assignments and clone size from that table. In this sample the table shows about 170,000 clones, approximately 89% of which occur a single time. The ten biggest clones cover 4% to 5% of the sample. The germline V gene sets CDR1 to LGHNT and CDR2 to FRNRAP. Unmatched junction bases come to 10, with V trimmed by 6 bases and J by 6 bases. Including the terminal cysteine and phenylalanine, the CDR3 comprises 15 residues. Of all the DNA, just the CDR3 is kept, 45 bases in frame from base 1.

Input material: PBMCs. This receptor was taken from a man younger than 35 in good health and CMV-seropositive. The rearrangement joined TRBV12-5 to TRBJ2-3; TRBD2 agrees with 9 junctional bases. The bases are TGTGCTAGTGGACTCAGTAGCGGGAGAGGGGATACGCAGTATTTT. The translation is CASGLSSGRGDTQYF.